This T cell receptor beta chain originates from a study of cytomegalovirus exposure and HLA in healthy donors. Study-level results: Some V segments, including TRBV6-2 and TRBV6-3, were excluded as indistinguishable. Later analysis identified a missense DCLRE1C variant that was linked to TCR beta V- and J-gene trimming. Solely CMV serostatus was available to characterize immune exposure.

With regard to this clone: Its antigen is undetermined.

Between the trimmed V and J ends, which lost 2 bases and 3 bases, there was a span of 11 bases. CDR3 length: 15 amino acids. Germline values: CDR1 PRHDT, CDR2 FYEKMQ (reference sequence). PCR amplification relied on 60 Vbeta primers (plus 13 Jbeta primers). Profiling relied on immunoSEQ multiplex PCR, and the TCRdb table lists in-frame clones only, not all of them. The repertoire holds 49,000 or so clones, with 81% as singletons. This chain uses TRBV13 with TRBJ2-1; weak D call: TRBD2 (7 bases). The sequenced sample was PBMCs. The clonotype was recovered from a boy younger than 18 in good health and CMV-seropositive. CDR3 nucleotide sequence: TGTGCCAGCAGCTTACGAGGGGGGGGCTACAATGAGCAGTTCTTC. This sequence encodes CASSLRGGGYNEQFF.